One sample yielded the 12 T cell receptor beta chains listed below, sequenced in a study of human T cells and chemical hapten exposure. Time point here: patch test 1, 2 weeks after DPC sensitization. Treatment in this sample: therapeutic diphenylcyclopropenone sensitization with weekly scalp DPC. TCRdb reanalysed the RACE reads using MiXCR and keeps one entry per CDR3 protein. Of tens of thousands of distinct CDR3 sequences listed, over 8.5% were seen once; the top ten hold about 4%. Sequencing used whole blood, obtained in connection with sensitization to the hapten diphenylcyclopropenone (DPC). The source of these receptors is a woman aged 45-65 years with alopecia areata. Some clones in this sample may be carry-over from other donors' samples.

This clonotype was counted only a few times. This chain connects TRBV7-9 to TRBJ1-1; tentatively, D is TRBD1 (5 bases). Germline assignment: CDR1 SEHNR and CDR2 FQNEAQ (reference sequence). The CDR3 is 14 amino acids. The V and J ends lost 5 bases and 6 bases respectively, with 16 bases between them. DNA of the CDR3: TGTGCCAGCAGCGTACAGGACTTGGGTTCTGAAGCTTTCTTT. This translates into CASSVQDLGSEAFF.

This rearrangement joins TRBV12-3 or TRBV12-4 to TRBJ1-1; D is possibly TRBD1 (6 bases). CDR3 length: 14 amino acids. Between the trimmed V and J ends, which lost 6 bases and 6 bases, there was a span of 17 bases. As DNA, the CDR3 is TGTGCCAGCAGCTTATTTACAGGGTTTTCTGAAGCTTTCTTT. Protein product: CASSLFTGFSEAFF.

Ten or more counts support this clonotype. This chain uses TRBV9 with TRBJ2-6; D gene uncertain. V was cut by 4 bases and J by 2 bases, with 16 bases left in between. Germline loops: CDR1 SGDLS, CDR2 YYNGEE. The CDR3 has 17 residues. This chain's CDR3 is CASSTRVTTAGANVLTF. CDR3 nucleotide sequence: TGTGCCAGCAGCACCCGGGTTACAACTGCTGGGGCCAACGTCCTGACTTTC.

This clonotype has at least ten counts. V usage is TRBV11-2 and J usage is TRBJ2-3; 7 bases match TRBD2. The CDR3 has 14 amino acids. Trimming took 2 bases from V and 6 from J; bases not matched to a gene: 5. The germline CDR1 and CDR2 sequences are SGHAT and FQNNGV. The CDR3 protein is CASSLLAEADTQYF. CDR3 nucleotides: TGTGCCAGCAGCTTACTAGCGGAGGCGGATACGCAGTATTTT.

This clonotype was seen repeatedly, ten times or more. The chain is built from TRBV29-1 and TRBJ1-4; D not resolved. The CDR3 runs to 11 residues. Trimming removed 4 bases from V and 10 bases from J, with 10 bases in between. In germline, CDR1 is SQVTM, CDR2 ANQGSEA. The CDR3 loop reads CSVGVVGKLFF. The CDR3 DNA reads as TGCAGCGTTGGGGTGGTTGGAAAACTGTTTTTT.

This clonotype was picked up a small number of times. CDR3 in DNA: TGCGCCAGCAGCCAAGATTCAGCTGGGGGAGCAGATACGCAGTATTTT. Translating it yields CASSQDSAGGADTQYF. This chain uses TRBV4-3 with TRBJ2-3; D assignment may be TRBD1 or TRBD2 (5 bases each). V lost 0 bases to trimming and J lost 4 bases, with 14 bases between them. Germline CDR1 LGHNA, CDR2 YSLEER. CDR3 length: 16 amino acids.

As DNA, the CDR3 is TGTGCCAGCAGCTTGCCTCCACCGTCCACAGATACGCAGTATTTT. It codes for CASSLPPPSTDTQYF. V gene TRBV5-4 combines with J gene TRBJ2-3; no firm D call. This CDR3 has 15 residues. Trimming removed 1 base at V and 2 bases at J, with 11 bases between. Germline V CDR1 and CDR2: SGHNT, YYREEE (reference sequence).

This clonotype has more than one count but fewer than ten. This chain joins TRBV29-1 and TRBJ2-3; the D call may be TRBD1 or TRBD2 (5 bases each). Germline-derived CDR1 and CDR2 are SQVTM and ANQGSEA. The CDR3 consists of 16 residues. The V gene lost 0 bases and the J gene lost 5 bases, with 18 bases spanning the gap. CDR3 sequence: CSVEDGRDPMGDTQYF. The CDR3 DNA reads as TGCAGCGTTGAAGATGGCAGGGACCCAATGGGAGATACGCAGTATTTT.

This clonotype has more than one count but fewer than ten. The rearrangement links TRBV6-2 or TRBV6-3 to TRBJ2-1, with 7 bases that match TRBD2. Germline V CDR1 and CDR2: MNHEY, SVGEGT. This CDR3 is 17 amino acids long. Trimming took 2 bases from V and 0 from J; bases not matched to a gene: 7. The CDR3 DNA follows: TGTGCCAGCAGTTACCCGGCGACTAGCCTCTCCTACAATGAGCAGTTCTTC. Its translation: CASSYPATSLSYNEQFF.

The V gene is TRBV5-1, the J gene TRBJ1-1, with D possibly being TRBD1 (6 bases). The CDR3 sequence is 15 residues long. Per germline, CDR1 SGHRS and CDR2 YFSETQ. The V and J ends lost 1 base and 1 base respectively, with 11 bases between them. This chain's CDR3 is CASSLLVGGNTEAFF. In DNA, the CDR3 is TGCGCCAGCAGCTTGCTTGTAGGGGGGAACACTGAAGCTTTCTTT.

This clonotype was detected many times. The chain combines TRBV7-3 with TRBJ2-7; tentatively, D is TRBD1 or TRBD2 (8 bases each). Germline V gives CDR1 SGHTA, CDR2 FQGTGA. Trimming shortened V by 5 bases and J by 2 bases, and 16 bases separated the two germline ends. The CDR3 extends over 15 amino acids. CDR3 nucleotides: TGTGCCAGCAGCCTCCGGGGGGGACAGGCCTACGAGCAGTACTTC. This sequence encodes CASSLRGGQAYEQYF.

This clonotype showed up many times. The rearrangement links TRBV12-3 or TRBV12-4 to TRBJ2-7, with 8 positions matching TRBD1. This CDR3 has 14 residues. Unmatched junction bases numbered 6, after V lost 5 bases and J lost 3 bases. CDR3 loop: CASSPAGGIYEQYF. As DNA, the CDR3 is TGTGCCAGCAGTCCTGCAGGGGGCATCTACGAGCAGTACTTC.